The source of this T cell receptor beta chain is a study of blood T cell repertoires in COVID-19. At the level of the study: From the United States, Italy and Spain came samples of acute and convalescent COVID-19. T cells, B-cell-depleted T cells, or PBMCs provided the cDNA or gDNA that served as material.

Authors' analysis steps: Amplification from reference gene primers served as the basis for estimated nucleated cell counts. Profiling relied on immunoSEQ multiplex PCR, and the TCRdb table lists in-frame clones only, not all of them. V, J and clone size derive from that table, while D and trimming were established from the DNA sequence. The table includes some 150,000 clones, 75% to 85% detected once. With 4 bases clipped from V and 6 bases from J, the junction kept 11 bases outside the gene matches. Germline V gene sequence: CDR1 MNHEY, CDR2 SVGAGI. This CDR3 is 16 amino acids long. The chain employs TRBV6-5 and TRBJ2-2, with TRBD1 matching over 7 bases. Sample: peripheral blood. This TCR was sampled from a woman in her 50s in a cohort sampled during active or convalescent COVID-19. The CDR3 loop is CASSSPGGRGSGELFF. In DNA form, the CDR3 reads TGTGCCAGCAGTTCCCCCGGCGGCAGGGGGTCCGGGGAGCTGTTTTTT.